This is a list of T cell receptor beta chains from one sample in a study of T cells in Graves' hyperthyroidism and ophthalmopathy. TCRdb fed the multiplex PCR reads into MiXCR, producing one record per CDR3 protein. The data hold more than 500,000 distinct CDR3 sequences, with under 15% observed a single time. Material for sequencing was blood. The receptors stem from a woman aged 35 to 49 with Graves' ophthalmopathy. The conserved cysteine and the conserved F or W are not part of the CDR3 here.

j_call cdr3_length v_call cdr3_aa
TRBJ1-1 10 TRBV20-1 SARGGATEAF
TRBJ2-2 13 TRBV20-1 SARDPSGNTGELF
TRBJ2-7 14 TRBV10-3 AISDFDSISFYEQY
TRBJ2-7 11 TRBV6-1 ASRQQGFNEQY
TRBJ1-2 12 TRBV20-1 SARDFRGAGGYT
TRBJ2-7 9 TRBV20-1 SARYAGEQY
TRBJ1-2 12 TRBV6-1 ASSGFGTGDGYT
TRBJ1-2 16 TRBV6-2/TRBV6-3 ASSFLPGHLKGVYGYT
TRBJ2-5 12 TRBV6-1 ASSGTGDDTTQY
TRBJ2-7 12 TRBV6-2/TRBV6-3 ATRGGQNSYEQY
TRBJ2-5 12 TRBV28 ASSFTQTQETQY
TRBJ1-1 12 TRBV20-1 SARDEGTNTEAF
TRBJ1-2 13 TRBV6-5 ASSYSTGQPYGYT
TRBJ2-5 13 TRBV20-1 SARVPTGGAETQY
TRBJ2-5 12 TRBV6-1 ASRNLEGQETQY
TRBJ2-5 12 TRBV5-1 ASREASPGETQY
TRBJ1-1 12 TRBV28 ASRLGTMNTEAF
TRBJ2-5 13 TRBV7-9 ASSPVSRLRETQY
TRBJ1-1 18 TRBV12-5 ASGDPRQGQEPRRDTEAF
TRBJ1-5 10 TRBV19 ASTVSNQPQH
TRBJ2-5 13 TRBV30 AWSEPGLGEETQY
TRBJ1-2 11 TRBV6-2/TRBV6-3 ASSSRYNYGYT
TRBJ1-1 12 TRBV6-2/TRBV6-3 ASSYSWAGDGAF
TRBJ1-1 15 TRBV6-2/TRBV6-3 ASSPPDRWGENTEAF
TRBJ2-3 14 TRBV30 AWSVGLAESTDTQY
TRBJ1-3 12 TRBV6-1 ASRKRGPGNTIY
TRBJ2-2 17 TRBV11-3 ASRPTGTGITINTGELF
TRBJ2-7 14 TRBV5-1 ASSLAPAGTPYEQY
TRBJ1-5 11 TRBV30 AWSTGSNQPQH
TRBJ1-2 14 TRBV28 ASEGGTENLNYGYT
TRBJ2-5 13 TRBV6-1 ASRAAGPYQETQY
TRBJ1-6 13 TRBV9 ASSAEHSYNSPLH
TRBJ1-2 13 TRBV7-2 ASSLLGQGNDGYT
TRBJ1-1 10 TRBV12-3/TRBV12-4 ASSWGNTEAF
TRBJ2-4 10 TRBV10-2 ASSVQENIQY
TRBJ1-1 9 TRBV29-1 SVDGTAEAF
TRBJ2-2 15 TRBV6-4 ASSDDRDTTTTGELF
TRBJ1-1 10 TRBV12-3/TRBV12-4 VTRGVNTEAF
TRBJ2-7 11 TRBV12-3/TRBV12-4 ASTPTGIYEQY
TRBJ2-1 12 TRBV20-1 SVPDPSSYNEQF
TRBJ2-5 11 TRBV12-5 ATMNWGGETQY
TRBJ1-5 14 TRBV30 AWSVLGGNSNQPQH
TRBJ2-5 13 TRBV27 ASSRTNRGRETQY
TRBJ2-7 10 TRBV12-3/TRBV12-4 ASSFRDHEQY
TRBJ2-7 14 TRBV6-2/TRBV6-3 ATLVVPGQGKDEQY
TRBJ2-2 15 TRBV11-2 ASSPMAGTGNTGELF
TRBJ2-7 16 TRBV12-3/TRBV12-4 ASSGGGLAGEGSYEQY
TRBJ2-1 12 TRBV7-2 ASSLLSHSNEQF
TRBJ2-7 12 TRBV12-3/TRBV12-4 ASSFLAGTYEQY
TRBJ1-2 13 TRBV28 ASSTPGTGKDGYT
TRBJ1-6 15 TRBV6-5 ASSYSPTGTYNSPLH